Each of the 29 T cell receptor beta chains below was sequenced from the same sample in a study of response to subunit inactivated influenza vaccine. TCRdb used MiXCR to reprocess the RT-PCR reads, holding one entry per CDR3 protein. The sample yields around 470,000 distinct CDR3 sequences, 6% to 9% seen once. The specimen was PBMCs from blood, collected less than 30 months after vaccination. All receptors come from a man aged 45-69 years who received an inactivated influenza vaccine.

Regarding this clonotype: A read error may produce the germline difference seen at one junction end. J is TRBJ2-5 and V is TRBV7-7; 12 bases line up with TRBD2. The CDR3 is 18 amino acids. CDR1 and CDR2 from the germline V gene are SSHAT and FNYEAQ (reference sequence). The CDR3 nucleotides are TGTGCTAGCAGCCCGCGTCCTAGCGGGGGGGTGTACCAAGAGACCCAGTACTTC. Translation gives CASSPRPSGGVYQETQYF.

V usage is TRBV6-1 and J usage is TRBJ2-7; 10 bases match TRBD2. This CDR3 has 17 amino acids. Germline CDR1 MNHNS, CDR2 SASEGT. V was clipped by 5 bases and J by 4 bases; unmatched bases: 14. CDR3 sequence (DNA): TGTGCCAGCAGTCAACCCCCTAGCGGGGGACCCTCTTACGAGCAGTACTTC. As protein: CASSQPPSGGPSYEQYF.

This clonotype turned up a few times. The chain has TRBV10-3 and TRBJ2-3; D remains ambiguous. The V end was cut by 2 bases, the J end by 0 bases, with 9 bases between. This CDR3 comprises 15 residues. CDR1 and CDR2 (germline): ENHRY, SYGVKD. The CDR3 DNA reads as TGTGCCATCAGTGAGATGTCTGCTAGCACAGATACGCAGTATTTT. It yields the protein CAISEMSASTDTQYF.

This clonotype has just a few counts. This rearrangement joins TRBV5-4 to TRBJ1-4, with 10 nucleotides matching TRBD1. Germline loops: CDR1 SGHNT, CDR2 YYREEE (reference sequence). With 4 bases clipped from V and 0 bases from J, the junction kept 9 bases outside the gene matches. There are 18 residues in the CDR3. CDR3: CASSVGTGAAATNEKLFF. In DNA, the CDR3 is TGTGCCAGCAGCGTGGGGACAGGGGCGGCAGCAACTAATGAAAAACTGTTTTTT.

This clonotype was counted ten times or more. The V call is TRBV10-3, the J call TRBJ2-7; 9 bases map to TRBD1. This CDR3 region has 14 residues. The germline CDR1 and CDR2 sequences are ENHRY and SYGVKD. V was pared by 6 bases and J by 4 bases, with 7 bases of the junction left unmatched. CDR3 sequence: CAIRTDRGSYEQYF. CDR3 sequence (DNA): TGTGCCATCAGGACAGACAGGGGGTCATACGAGCAGTACTTC.

This chain connects TRBV3-1 to TRBJ2-3, with D uncertain. The CDR3 sequence is 19 residues long. Germline loops: CDR1 LGHDT, CDR2 YNNKEL (reference sequence). V was trimmed by 1 base and J by 0 bases, leaving 20 bases between them. The DNA for the CDR3 is TGTGCCAGCAGCCAAGGTTCAGGTTCCGGCCTTACTAGCACAGATACGCAGTATTTT. Its protein product is CASSQGSGSGLTSTDTQYF.

This clonotype was seen repeatedly, ten times or more. J is TRBJ2-7 and V is TRBV6-2 or TRBV6-3; 8 bases fit TRBD1. The length of the CDR3 is 16 residues. J was trimmed by 4 bases and V by 0 bases; bases with no gene match: 8. The germline V gene encodes CDR1 MNHEY and CDR2 SVGEGT. The CDR3 reads CASSYSSGTGLYEQYF. CDR3 DNA: TGTGCCAGCAGTTACTCTTCCGGGACAGGTCTTTACGAGCAGTACTTC.

This clonotype was seen repeatedly, ten times or more. The chain is built from TRBV27 and TRBJ2-2, with 8 bases identical to TRBD2. The CDR3 runs 15 residues. Losses at the gene ends were 0 bases for V and 6 bases for J; bases not matched to a gene: 3. Germline CDR1 reads MNHEY; CDR2 reads SMNVEV (reference sequence). Here the CDR3 reads CASSLSRTSSGELFF. The DNA of the CDR3 is TGTGCCAGCAGTTTATCGAGGACTAGCTCCGGGGAGCTGTTTTTT.

This clonotype appeared many times. The chain employs TRBV5-1 and TRBJ2-2, with TRBD1 as a possible D gene (5 bases). Germline values: CDR1 SGHRS, CDR2 YFSETQ. Trimming shortened V by 1 base and J by 0 bases, and 7 bases separated the two germline ends. This CDR3 is built from 15 residues. The CDR3 here is CASSLQGPNTGELFF. CDR3 DNA sequence: TGCGCCAGCAGCTTGCAGGGCCCGAACACCGGGGAGCTGTTTTTT.

V is TRBV27 and J is TRBJ1-1; D ambiguous. Germline V lookup: CDR1 MNHEY, CDR2 SMNVEV (reference sequence). The CDR3 spans 13 residues. The V end lost 5 bases, the J end lost 0 bases, and 7 bases lay between the germline ends. The CDR3 DNA is TGTGCCAGCAGTACCGGGATGAACACTGAAGCTTTCTTT. Protein product: CASSTGMNTEAFF.

This clonotype was seen more than once but under ten times. This sequence joins TRBV20-1 and TRBJ2-7; 7 positions agree with TRBD2. The V gene's germline CDR1 is DFQATT and CDR2 SNEGSKA (reference sequence). The V gene end was trimmed by 5 bases and the J gene end by 4 bases; junction bases not matched to a gene: 8. This CDR3 contains 13 residues. CDR3 loop: CSAGGTTPYEQYF. The CDR3 DNA reads as TGCAGTGCTGGAGGGACTACCCCTTACGAGCAGTACTTC.

Only a few counts were recorded for this clonotype. This may stem from a read error, because a much larger clone lies one nucleotide away. This chain connects TRBV24-1 to TRBJ2-3; no clear D gene. CDR3 length: 12 residues. V lost 0 bases and J 4 bases, leaving 1 base between the germline ends. Germline assignment: CDR1 KGHDR and CDR2 SFDVKD. CDR3 sequence reads: CATSDLSDTQYF. The CDR3 nucleotides read TGTGCCACCAGTGATTTGTCAGATACGCAGTATTTT.

This clonotype was seen more than once but under ten times. J is TRBJ2-2 and V is TRBV20-1, with a weak D call TRBD2 (6 bases). Germline V CDR1 and CDR2: DFQATT, SNEGSKA (reference sequence). This CDR3 spans 15 amino acids. Trimming left V 0 bases short and J 5 bases short, with 13 bases between. Written as DNA, the CDR3 is TGCAGTGCTAGAGACCTGGACTATCTAACCGGGGAGCTGTTTTTT. Translating it yields CSARDLDYLTGELFF.

The rearrangement uses TRBV7-6 and TRBJ2-5; TRBD1 might be the D (7 bases). With 3 bases removed from V and 4 bases from J, the gap between germline ends came to 12 bases. The germline CDR1 and CDR2 sequences are SGHVS and FNYEAQ. The CDR3 is made up of 14 amino acids. The DNA for the CDR3 is TGTGCCAGCAGCTTTCAGGGGGGTCCAGAGACCCAGTACTTC. As protein: CASSFQGGPETQYF.

This clonotype was seen repeatedly, ten times or more. In DNA form, the CDR3 reads TGCAGCGTTGATAAGGCTCGGGGGCAAGAGACCCAGTACTTC. Translated: CSVDKARGQETQYF. The chain couples TRBV29-1 to TRBJ2-5; D may be TRBD2 (6 bases). V lost 3 bases and J 2 bases, leaving 13 bases between the germline ends. The germline V gene has CDR1 SQVTM and CDR2 ANQGSEA. This CDR3 contains 14 residues.

CDR3 in amino acids: CASSITSRDYNEQFF. The CDR3 region has the DNA TGTGCCAGCAGCATCACTAGCAGGGACTACAATGAGCAGTTCTTC. The genes are TRBV9 and TRBJ2-1, with a weak D call TRBD2 (6 bases). The ends were cut back, 4 bases at V and 3 bases at J, with 14 bases in the middle. The CDR3 spans 15 residues. The V gene's germline CDR1 is SGDLS and CDR2 YYNGEE.

The chain is built from TRBV4-1 and TRBJ2-3; the D is unclear. Germline lookup yields CDR1 MGHRA and CDR2 YSYEKL. The V gene lost 0 bases and the J gene lost 6 bases, with 10 bases spanning the gap. CDR3 size: 14 residues. CDR3 in amino acids: CASSQDSPGDTQYF. CDR3 bases: TGCGCCAGCAGCCAAGACAGCCCCGGCGATACGCAGTATTTT.

This clonotype was counted ten times or more. V gene TRBV30 combines with J gene TRBJ1-5; a possible D gene is TRBD1 (6 bases). The CDR3 has 14 amino acids. V was cut by 1 base and J by 4 bases, with 11 bases left in between. Germline CDR1 reads GTSNPN; CDR2 reads SVGIG (reference sequence). The CDR3, as DNA: TGTGCCTGGAGTGCCGGGGGCCTGAATCAGCCCCAGCATTTT. Translation gives CAWSAGGLNQPQHF. Looking up the rest from reference TRBV30 and TRBJ1-5 gives the full variable domain: SQTIHQWPATLVQPVGSPLSLECTVEGTSNPNLYWYRQAAGRGLQLLFYSVGIGQISSEVPQNLSASRPQDRQFILSSKKLLLSDSGFYLCAWSAGGLNQPQHFGDGTRLSIL.

This rearrangement joins TRBV5-1 to TRBJ2-1; 10 nucleotides agree with TRBD2. V lost 4 bases to trimming and J lost 9 bases; unmatched junction nucleotides: 10. Germline assignment: CDR1 SGHRS and CDR2 YFSETQ. The length of the CDR3 is 15 residues. The DNA of the CDR3 is TGCGCCAGCAGCGGCTCGAGCGGGGGGGGTCCTGAGCAGTTCTTC. Protein: CASSGSSGGGPEQFF.

This clonotype turned up a few times. J is TRBJ2-6 and V is TRBV2, with 7 bases matching TRBD1. This CDR3 has 14 residues. Trimming cost V 2 bases and J 12 bases; bases outside gene matches: 7. CDR1 and CDR2 from the germline V gene are SNHLY and FYNNEI. The CDR3 loop reads CASSERGRISVLTF. In nucleotides, the CDR3 is TGTGCCAGCAGTGAAAGGGGGCGCATAAGCGTCCTGACTTTC. The full variable domain, completed using reference TRBV2 and TRBJ2-6, is EPEVTQTPSHQVTQMGQEVILRCVPISNHLYFYWYRQILGQKVEFLVSFYNNEISEKSEIFDDQFSVERPDGSNFTLKIRSTKLEDSAMYFCASSERGRISVLTFGAGSRLTVL.

The gene calls are TRBV12-3 or TRBV12-4 and TRBJ2-1, with 8 positions matching TRBD2. This CDR3 is 17 amino acids long. With V trimmed by 5 bases and J by 8 bases, 17 bases remained unmatched. The CDR3 coding sequence is TGTGCCAGCAGTCAAAAACTACTGAGCGGGAGCGGGGATGAGCAGTTCTTC. Translated: CASSQKLLSGSGDEQFF.

In its sample, this clonotype was seen a few times. The V and J genes are TRBV5-8 and TRBJ1-1; TRBD1 might be the D (5 bases). Trimming cost V 6 bases and J 2 bases, with 14 bases left between them. This CDR3 comprises 14 residues. Germline CDR1 is SGHTS and CDR2 is YDEGEE. In DNA, the CDR3 is TGTGCCAGCACCCGGAAACAGGTTAACACTGAAGCTTTCTTT. Translated, it gives CASTRKQVNTEAFF.

This clonotype was observed at least ten times. V and J are TRBV7-9 and TRBJ2-1; 13 nucleotides match TRBD2. The CDR3 is 15 amino acids. From germline, CDR1 is SEHNR and CDR2 FQNEAQ (reference sequence). V shed 4 bases and J 6 bases; nucleotides not matched to a gene: 3. CDR3 residues: CASSSLAGGTNEQFF. The CDR3 DNA is TGTGCCAGCAGCTCACTAGCGGGAGGGACCAATGAGCAGTTCTTC.

This clonotype was seen repeatedly, ten times or more. The chain has TRBV29-1 and TRBJ2-3; D remains unclear. V was clipped by 4 bases and J by 6 bases, with 5 bases between them. Germline V gene data show CDR1 as SQVTM and CDR2 as ANQGSEA. CDR3 length equals 10 residues. CDR3 sequence: CSVVLDTQYF. The DNA of the CDR3 is TGCAGCGTTGTGTTGGATACGCAGTATTTT.

The rearrangement uses TRBV7-2 and TRBJ2-3; D uncertain. This CDR3 has 14 residues. V was trimmed by 5 bases and J by 2 bases, leaving 11 bases between them. CDR1 SGHTA and CDR2 FQGNSA come from the germline V gene. In DNA, the CDR3 is TGTGCCAGCAGCCCCTATTACCCCACAGATACGCAGTATTTT. Its translation is CASSPYYPTDTQYF. The full variable domain, with the rest looked up from reference TRBV7-2 and TRBJ2-3, is GAGVSQSPSNKVTEKGKDVELRCDPISGHTALYWYRQSLGQGLEFLIYFQGNSAPDKSGLPSDRFSAERTGGSVSTLTIQRTQQEDSAVYLCASSPYYPTDTQYFGPGTRLTVL.

This clonotype was detected a few times. The V and J genes are TRBV6-1 and TRBJ2-1, with D possibly matching TRBD2 (5 bases). The CDR3 consists of 14 residues. The V gene lost 8 bases and the J gene lost 6 bases, with 17 bases spanning the gap. The germline CDR1 and CDR2 sequences are MNHNS and SASEGT. The CDR3 loop is CASGMRAGVNEQFF. In DNA form, the CDR3 reads TGTGCCAGCGGAATGAGGGCCGGGGTCAATGAGCAGTTCTTC.

This clonotype turned up a few times. This sequence joins TRBV7-2 and TRBJ2-7; D might be TRBD2 (5 bases). Germline V gene lookup returns CDR1 SGHTA and CDR2 FQGNSA. The CDR3 extends over 15 amino acids. The V end lost 6 bases, the J end lost 3 bases, and 18 bases lay between the germline ends. The CDR3 loop is CASSPRAVLLYEQYF. In DNA, the CDR3 is TGTGCCAGCAGTCCGCGGGCTGTCCTGCTCTACGAGCAGTACTTC.

Here the CDR3 DNA reads TGTGCCAGCAGCTTAATGATGGAGGGGGCAGAGCAGTACTTC. Encoded protein: CASSLMMEGAEQYF. The rearrangement links TRBV7-2 to TRBJ2-7; perhaps TRBD1 as D (7 bases). CDR1 is SGHTA and CDR2 is FQGNSA in the germline V gene. With 2 bases removed from V and 7 bases from J, the gap between germline ends came to 15 bases. The CDR3 extends over 14 amino acids.

The table lists this clonotype with a few counts. The chain recombines TRBV12-3 or TRBV12-4 with TRBJ2-7; D is uncertain. The CDR3 contains 11 residues. V shed 2 bases and J shed 7 bases, with 6 bases lying between them. CDR3 in amino acids: CASSLIWEQYF. The DNA of the CDR3 is TGTGCCAGCAGTTTAATCTGGGAGCAGTACTTC.